This T cell receptor beta chain emerged from a study of blood T cell repertoires in COVID-19. On the study more broadly: Donors in the United States, Italy and Spain gave samples during acute or convalescent COVID-19. PBMCs, B-cell-depleted T cells, or T cells provided the cDNA or gDNA that made up the material.

Germline values: CDR1 MNHNS, CDR2 SASEGT. V was shortened by 5 bases and J by 1 base, with 9 bases between the two germline ends. CDR3 length equals 14 residues. In the authors' workflow: Amplification with reference gene primers provided the estimates of nucleated cell counts. Some clones are missing from TCRdb's copy, which holds only in-frame ones; the method was immunoSEQ multiplex PCR. The V and J calls and clone size were taken over from that table, and D and trimming were inferred from the DNA. The table records roughly 300,000 clones, roughly 85% of them present only once. This sequence joins TRBV6-1 and TRBJ1-5, with a tentative D call TRBD1 (6 bases). The sample was peripheral blood. This receptor was identified in a woman aged 45 to 65 who had recovered from COVID-19. The CDR3 DNA reads as TGTGCCAGCAGTTCGGACAGCAGCAATCAGCCCCAGCATTTT. Translation gives CASSSDSSNQPQHF.